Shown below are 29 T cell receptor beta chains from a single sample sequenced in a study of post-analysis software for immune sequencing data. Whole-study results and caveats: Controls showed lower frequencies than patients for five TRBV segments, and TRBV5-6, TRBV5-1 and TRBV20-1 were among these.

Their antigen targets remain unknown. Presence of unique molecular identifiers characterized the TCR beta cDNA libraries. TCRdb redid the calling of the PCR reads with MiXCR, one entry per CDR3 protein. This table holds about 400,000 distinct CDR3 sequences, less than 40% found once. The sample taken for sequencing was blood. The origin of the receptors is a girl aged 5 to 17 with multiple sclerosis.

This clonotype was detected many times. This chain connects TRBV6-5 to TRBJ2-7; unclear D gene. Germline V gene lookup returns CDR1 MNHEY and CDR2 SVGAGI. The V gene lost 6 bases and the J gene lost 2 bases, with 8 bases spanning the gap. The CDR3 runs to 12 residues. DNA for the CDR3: TGTGCCAGCAGAAAAGAACCCTACGAGCAGTACTTC. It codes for CASRKEPYEQYF.

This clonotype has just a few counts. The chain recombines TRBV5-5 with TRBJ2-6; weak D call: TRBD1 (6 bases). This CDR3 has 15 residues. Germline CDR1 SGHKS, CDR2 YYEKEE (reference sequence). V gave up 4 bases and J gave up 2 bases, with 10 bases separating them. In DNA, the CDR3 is TGTGCCAGCAGCGCCACAGGGACTGGGGCCAACGTCCTGACTTTC. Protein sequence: CASSATGTGANVLTF.

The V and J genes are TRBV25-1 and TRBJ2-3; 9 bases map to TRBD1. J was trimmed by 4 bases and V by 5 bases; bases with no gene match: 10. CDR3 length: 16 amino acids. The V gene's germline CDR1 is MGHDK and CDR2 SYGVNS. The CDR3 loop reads CASSKWDRETPDTQYF. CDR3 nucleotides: TGTGCCAGCAGTAAGTGGGACAGGGAAACGCCAGATACGCAGTATTTT.

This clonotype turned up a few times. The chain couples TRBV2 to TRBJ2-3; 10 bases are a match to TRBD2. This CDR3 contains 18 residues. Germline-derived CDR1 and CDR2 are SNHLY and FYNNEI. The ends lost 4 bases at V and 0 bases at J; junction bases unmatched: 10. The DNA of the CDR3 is TGTGCCAGCAGTGCCCTTACTAGCGGGGTAATAAGCACAGATACGCAGTATTTT. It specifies CASSALTSGVISTDTQYF.

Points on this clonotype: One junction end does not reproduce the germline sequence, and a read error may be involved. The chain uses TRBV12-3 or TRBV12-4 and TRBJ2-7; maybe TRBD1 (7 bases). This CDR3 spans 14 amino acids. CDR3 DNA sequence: TGTGCCAGCAGTCCCTCTGGAGGGGGCTACAAGCAGTACTTC. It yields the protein CASSPSGGGYKQYF.

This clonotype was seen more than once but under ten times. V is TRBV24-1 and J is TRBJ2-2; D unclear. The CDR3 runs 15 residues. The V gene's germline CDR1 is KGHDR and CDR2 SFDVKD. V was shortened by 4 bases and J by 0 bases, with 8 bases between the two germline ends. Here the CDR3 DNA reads TGTGCCACCAGTGACCCCTCCTCGAACACCGGGGAGCTGTTTTTT. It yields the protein CATSDPSSNTGELFF.

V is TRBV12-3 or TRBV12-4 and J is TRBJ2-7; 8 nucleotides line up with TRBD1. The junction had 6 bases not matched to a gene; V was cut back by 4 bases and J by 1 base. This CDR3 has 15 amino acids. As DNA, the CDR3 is TGTGCCAGCAGTTCGGACAGGGCACTATCCTACGAGCAGTACTTC. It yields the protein CASSSDRALSYEQYF.

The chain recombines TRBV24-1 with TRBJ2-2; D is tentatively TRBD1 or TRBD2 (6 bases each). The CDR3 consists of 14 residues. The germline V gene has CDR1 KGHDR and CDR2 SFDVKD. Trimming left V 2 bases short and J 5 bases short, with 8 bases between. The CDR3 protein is CATSDWRGTGELFF. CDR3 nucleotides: TGTGCCACCAGTGATTGGAGGGGGACCGGGGAGCTGTTTTTT.

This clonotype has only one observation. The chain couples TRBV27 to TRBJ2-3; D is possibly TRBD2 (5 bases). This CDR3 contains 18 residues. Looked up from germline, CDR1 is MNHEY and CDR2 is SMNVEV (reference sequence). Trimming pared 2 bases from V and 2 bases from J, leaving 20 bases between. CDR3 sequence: CASSLAVASTPSTDTQYF. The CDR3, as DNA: TGTGCCAGCAGTTTAGCTGTAGCGTCAACTCCTTCCACAGATACGCAGTATTTT.

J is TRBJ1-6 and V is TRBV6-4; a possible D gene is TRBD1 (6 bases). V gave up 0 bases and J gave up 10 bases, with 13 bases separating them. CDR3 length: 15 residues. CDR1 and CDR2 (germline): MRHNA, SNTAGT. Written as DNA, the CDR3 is TGTGCCAGCAGTGACTCTATTAAGGGGGGATCACCCCTCCACTTT. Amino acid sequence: CASSDSIKGGSPLHF.

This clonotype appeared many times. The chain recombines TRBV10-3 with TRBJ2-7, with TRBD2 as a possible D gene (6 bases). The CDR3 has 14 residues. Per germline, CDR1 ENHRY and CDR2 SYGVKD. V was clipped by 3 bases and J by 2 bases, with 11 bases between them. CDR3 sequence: CAISERGRPYEQYF. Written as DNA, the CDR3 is TGTGCCATCAGTGAAAGAGGGAGGCCCTACGAGCAGTACTTC.

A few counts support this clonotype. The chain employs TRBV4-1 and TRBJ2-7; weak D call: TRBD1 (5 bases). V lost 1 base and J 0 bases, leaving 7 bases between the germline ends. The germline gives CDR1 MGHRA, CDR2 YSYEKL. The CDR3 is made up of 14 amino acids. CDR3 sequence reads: CASSQAGYSYEQYF. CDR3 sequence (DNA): TGCGCCAGCAGCCAAGCAGGGTACTCCTACGAGCAGTACTTC.

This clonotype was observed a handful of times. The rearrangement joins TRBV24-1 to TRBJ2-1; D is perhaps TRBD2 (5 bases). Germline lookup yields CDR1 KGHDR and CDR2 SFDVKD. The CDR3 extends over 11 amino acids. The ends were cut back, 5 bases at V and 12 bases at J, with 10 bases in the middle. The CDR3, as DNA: TGTGCCACCAGTGCGGGGATTGGGCAGTTCTTC. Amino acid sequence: CATSAGIGQFF.

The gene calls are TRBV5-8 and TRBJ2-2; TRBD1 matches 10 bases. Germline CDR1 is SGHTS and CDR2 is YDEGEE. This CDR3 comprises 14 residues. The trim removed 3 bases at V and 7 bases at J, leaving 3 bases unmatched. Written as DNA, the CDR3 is TGTGCCAGCAGCTGGGGGACAGGGGACGGGGAGCTGTTTTTT. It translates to CASSWGTGDGELFF.

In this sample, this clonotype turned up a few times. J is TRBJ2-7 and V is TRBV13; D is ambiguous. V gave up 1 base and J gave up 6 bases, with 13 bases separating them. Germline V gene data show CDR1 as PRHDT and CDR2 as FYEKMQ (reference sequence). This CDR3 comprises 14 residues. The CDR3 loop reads CASSLDLKPGEQYF. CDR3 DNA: TGTGCCAGCAGCTTAGACCTGAAACCGGGCGAGCAGTACTTC.

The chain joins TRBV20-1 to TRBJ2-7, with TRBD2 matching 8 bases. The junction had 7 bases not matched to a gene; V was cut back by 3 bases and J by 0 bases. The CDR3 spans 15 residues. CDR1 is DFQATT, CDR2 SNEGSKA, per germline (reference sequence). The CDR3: CSASSAGGGSYEQYF. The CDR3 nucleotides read TGCAGTGCTAGTAGCGCCGGGGGGGGCTCCTACGAGCAGTACTTC.

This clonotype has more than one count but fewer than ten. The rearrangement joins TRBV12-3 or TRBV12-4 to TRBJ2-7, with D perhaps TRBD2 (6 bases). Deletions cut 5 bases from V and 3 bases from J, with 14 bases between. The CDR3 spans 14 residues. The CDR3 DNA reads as TGTGCCAGCAGTCCGGAGGAGGGTGGCTACGAGCAGTACTTC. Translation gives CASSPEEGGYEQYF.

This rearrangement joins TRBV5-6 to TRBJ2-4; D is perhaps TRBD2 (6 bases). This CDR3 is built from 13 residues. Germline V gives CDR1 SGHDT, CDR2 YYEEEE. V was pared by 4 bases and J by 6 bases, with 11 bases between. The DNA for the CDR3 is TGTGCCAGCAGCACCGCCGGGGGAAACATTCAGTACTTC. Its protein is CASSTAGGNIQYF. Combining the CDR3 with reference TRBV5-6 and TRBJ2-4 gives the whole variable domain DAGVTQSPTHLIKTRGQQVTLRCSPKSGHDTVSWYQQALGQGPQFIFQYYEEEERQRGNFPDRFSGHQFPNYSSELNVNALLLGDSALYLCASSTAGGNIQYFGAGTRLSVL.

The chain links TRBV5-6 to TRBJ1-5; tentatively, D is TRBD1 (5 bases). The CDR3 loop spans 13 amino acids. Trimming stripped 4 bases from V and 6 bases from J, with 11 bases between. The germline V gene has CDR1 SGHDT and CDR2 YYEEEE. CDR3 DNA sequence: TGTGCCAGCAGCCCGTGGGGGGGTCAGCCCCAGCATTTT. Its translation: CASSPWGGQPQHF.

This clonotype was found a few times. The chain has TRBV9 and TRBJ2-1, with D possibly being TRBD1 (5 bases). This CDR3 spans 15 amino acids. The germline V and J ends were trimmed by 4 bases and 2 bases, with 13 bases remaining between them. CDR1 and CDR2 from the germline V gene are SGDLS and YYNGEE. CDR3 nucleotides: TGTGCCAGCAGCACCCATCCAGGGACCTACAATGAGCAGTTCTTC. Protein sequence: CASSTHPGTYNEQFF.

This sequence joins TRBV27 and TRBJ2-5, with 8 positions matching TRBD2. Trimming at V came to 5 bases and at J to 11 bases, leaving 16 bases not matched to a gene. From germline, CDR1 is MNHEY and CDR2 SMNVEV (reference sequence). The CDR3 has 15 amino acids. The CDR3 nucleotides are TGTGCCAGCAGTCTAATAGCGGGGCCAGAGGGGGAGCAGTACTTC. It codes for CASSLIAGPEGEQYF.

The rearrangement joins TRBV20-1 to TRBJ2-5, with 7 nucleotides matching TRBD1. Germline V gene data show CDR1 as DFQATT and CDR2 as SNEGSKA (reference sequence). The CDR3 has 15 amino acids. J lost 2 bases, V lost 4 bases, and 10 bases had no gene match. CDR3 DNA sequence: TGCAGTGCTACGGAAGCGACAGGGAAACAAGAGACCCAGTACTTC. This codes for CSATEATGKQETQYF.

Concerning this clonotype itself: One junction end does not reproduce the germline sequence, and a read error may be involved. This CDR3 is CASSLKFRLYGYTF. CDR3 nucleotides: TGTGCCAGCAGTTTAAAATTCAGGCTCTATGGCTACACCTTT. The rearrangement joins TRBV12-3 or TRBV12-4 to TRBJ1-2; D is ambiguous. The CDR3 sequence is 14 residues long.

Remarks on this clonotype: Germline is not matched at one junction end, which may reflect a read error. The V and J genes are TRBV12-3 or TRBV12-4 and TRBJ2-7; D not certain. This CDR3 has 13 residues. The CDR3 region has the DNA TGTGCCAGCAGTCTGGGCCCAGCCTACGAGCGGTACTTC. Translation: CASSLGPAYERYF.

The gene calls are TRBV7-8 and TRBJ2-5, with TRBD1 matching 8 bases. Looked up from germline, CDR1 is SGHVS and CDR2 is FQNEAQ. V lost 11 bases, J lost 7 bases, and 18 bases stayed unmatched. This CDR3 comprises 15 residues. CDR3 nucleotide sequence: TGTGCCGGCTTTTGGGACGGGCAGGGGGCTGCGACCCAGTACTTC. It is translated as CAGFWDGQGAATQYF.

The CDR3, as DNA: TGTGCCAGCAGACCAGGGATTCGCAATCAGCCCCAGCATTTT. Residues: CASRPGIRNQPQHF. The V and J genes are TRBV6-2 or TRBV6-3 and TRBJ1-5, with D tentatively TRBD1 (5 bases). With 6 bases removed from V and 2 bases from J, the gap between germline ends came to 11 bases. This CDR3 region has 14 residues. Looked up from germline, CDR1 is MNHEY and CDR2 is SVGEGT.

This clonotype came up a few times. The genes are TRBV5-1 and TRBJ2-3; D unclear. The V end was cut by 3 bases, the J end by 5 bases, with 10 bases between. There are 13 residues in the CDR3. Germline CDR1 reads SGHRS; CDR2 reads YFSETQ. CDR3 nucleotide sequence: TGCGCCAGCAGCTGGGCCAGAGAAGATACGCAGTATTTT. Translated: CASSWAREDTQYF.

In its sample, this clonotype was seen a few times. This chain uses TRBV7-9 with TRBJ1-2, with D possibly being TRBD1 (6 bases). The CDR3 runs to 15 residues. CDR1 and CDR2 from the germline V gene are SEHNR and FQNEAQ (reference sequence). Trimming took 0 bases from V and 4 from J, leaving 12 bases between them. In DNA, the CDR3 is TGTGCCAGCAGCTTAGCACAGGGCCCTACCTATGGCTACACCTTC. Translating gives CASSLAQGPTYGYTF.

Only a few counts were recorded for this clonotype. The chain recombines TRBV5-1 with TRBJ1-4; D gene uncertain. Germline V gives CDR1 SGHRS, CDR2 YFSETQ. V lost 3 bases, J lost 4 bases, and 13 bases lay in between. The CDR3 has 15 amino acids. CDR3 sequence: CASSSIGSGNEKLFF. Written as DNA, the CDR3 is TGCGCCAGCAGCTCGATAGGGTCCGGTAATGAAAAACTGTTTTTT.